The 5 T cell receptor beta chains in this list originate from one sample, sequenced in a study of tumor-infiltrating lymphocytes in primary liver carcinoma. RNA isolated from unsorted whole blood supplied the blood RNA, with germline DNA also extracted. The template, 450 to 650 ng total RNA, yielded TCR beta cDNA made with a constant-region primer. Three rounds of nested multiplex PCR with slightly modified ARM-PCR produced TCR beta libraries. Forward primers for TRBV1-TRBV30 and a C-beta reverse primer served the first two PCR rounds, at approximately 10 cycles each. One entry per CDR3 protein results from TCRdb running MiXCR on the multiplex PCR reads. The table has fewer than 250,000 distinct CDR3 sequences, about two thirds seen once; the top ten hold 6% to 8.5%. The sequencing input was peripheral blood. The receptors here all came from a woman aged 55-75 years with primary liver carcinoma and hepatitis B virus infection.

This clonotype was seen only a few times. This chain links TRBV5-5 with TRBJ1-2; 7 bases agree with TRBD1. The V and J ends lost 4 bases and 8 bases, in that order; junction bases with no gene match: 14. This CDR3 is built from 15 residues. CDR1 and CDR2 (germline): SGHKS, YYEKEE (reference sequence). The CDR3 spells CASSRAVEGAIGYTF. The CDR3 bases are TGTGCCAGCAGCCGGGCCGTGGAGGGGGCGATCGGCTACACCTTC.

This CDR3 is CSVMGLAGRANTGELFF. The CDR3 DNA follows: TGCAGTGTTATGGGACTAGCGGGGCGTGCGAACACCGGGGAGCTGTTTTTT. V gene TRBV20-1 combines with J gene TRBJ2-2; TRBD2 matches at 13 bases. Per the germline V gene, CDR1 is DFQATT and CDR2 is SNEGSKA (reference sequence). The CDR3 consists of 17 residues. J gave up 0 bases and V 7 bases, and 8 bases lay outside the gene matches.

Comment on this clonotype: A much larger clonotype is one base distant, so this may be a read error. V and J are TRBV6-6 and TRBJ2-3, with TRBD2 identical over 7 bases. Trimming at V came to 11 bases and at J to 5 bases, leaving 13 bases not matched to a gene. This CDR3 region has 14 residues. Germline CDR1 and CDR2: MNHNY and SVGAGI (reference sequence). This chain's CDR3 is CAGSGGVSGDTQYF. The CDR3 DNA reads TGTGCCGGCTCGGGGGGAGTTTCTGGAGATACGCAGTATTTT.

The chain joins TRBV7-9 to TRBJ2-3; 7 bases map to TRBD2. With 5 bases clipped from V and 5 bases from J, the junction kept 10 bases outside the gene matches. Germline V gene data show CDR1 as SEHNR and CDR2 as FQNEAQ (reference sequence). The CDR3 extends over 15 amino acids. The DNA of the CDR3 is TGTGCCAGCAGCCGACTACGCGGGGGAGGAGATACGCAGTATTTT. Protein product: CASSRLRGGGDTQYF.

This clonotype was counted a few times. The V gene is TRBV30, the J gene TRBJ2-2; D is possibly TRBD2 (5 bases). CDR3 size: 14 residues. Germline CDR1 and CDR2: GTSNPN and SVGIG (reference sequence). The V gene lost 0 bases and the J gene lost 6 bases, with 11 bases spanning the gap. In DNA, the CDR3 is TGTGCCTGGAGTGTAGGACTCACCTCCGGGGAGCTGTTTTTT. Residues: CAWSVGLTSGELFF.